One sample yielded the 7 T cell receptor beta chains listed below, sequenced in a study of CD8+ T cells in alopecia areata. cDNA serving as the sequencing template came from extracted, reverse transcribed RNA. The repertoire was sequenced with immunoSEQ multiplex PCR; TCRdb's copy has only in-frame clones and lacks some. The sample consists of about 190,000 clones, approximately 61% of them appearing once. Specified treatment: oral pan-JAK inhibitor, 5-10 mg twice daily. The starting material was CD4+ T cells sorted from blood, obtained at week 24, from a patient treated with tofacitinib. The receptors stem from a human donor with alopecia areata.

The chain links TRBV2 to TRBJ2-4; D remains ambiguous. This CDR3 is built from 15 residues. Germline CDR1 reads SNHLY; CDR2 reads FYNNEI. V lost 6 bases to trimming and J lost 0 bases, with 12 bases between them. CDR3 amino acids: CASRGPNRAKNIQYF. The CDR3 region has the DNA TGTGCCAGCAGAGGCCCAAATCGAGCCAAAAACATTCAGTACTTC.

The chain uses TRBV18 and TRBJ1-6; the D is unclear. The CDR3 totals 14 residues. The germline V gene has CDR1 KGHSH and CDR2 LQKENI. V lost 3 bases, J lost 7 bases, and 10 bases lay in between. The CDR3 region has the DNA TGTGCCAGCTCACCTGAACACGGAAATTCACCCCTCCACTTT. Translated: CASSPEHGNSPLHF.

CDR3 coding DNA: TGTGCCAGTTCCTCACTAGCGGGGGGGACAGATACGCAGTATTTT. This translates into CASSSLAGGTDTQYF. The chain combines TRBV9 with TRBJ2-3; 13 bases match TRBD2. There are 15 residues in the CDR3. V gave up 8 bases and J gave up 3 bases; unmatched junction bases: 6. The germline gives CDR1 SGDLS, CDR2 YYNGEE.

The rearrangement joins TRBV4-1 to TRBJ1-2, with D unclear. Between the trimmed V and J ends, which lost 0 bases and 6 bases, there was a span of 20 bases. The CDR3 covers 17 residues. Looked up from germline, CDR1 is MGHRA and CDR2 is YSYEKL. The CDR3 nucleotides are TGCGCCAGCAGCCAAGAAGGGTCAGGAGGTTCATGGGATGGCTACACCTTC. Amino acid sequence: CASSQEGSGGSWDGYTF.

The chain carries TRBV29-1 and TRBJ1-1, with a weak D call TRBD1 (5 bases). CDR3 size: 10 residues. CDR1 is SQVTM and CDR2 is ANQGSEA in the germline V gene. Trimming shortened V by 5 bases and J by 6 bases, and 7 bases separated the two germline ends. This CDR3 is CSVLGAEAFF. In nucleotides, the CDR3 is TGCAGCGTTCTAGGGGCTGAAGCTTTCTTT.

V is TRBV30 and J is TRBJ2-3; TRBD1 agrees at 10 bases. With V trimmed by 7 bases and J by 3 bases, 4 bases remained unmatched. The CDR3 consists of 13 residues. Germline CDR1 reads GTSNPN; CDR2 reads SVGIG (reference sequence). The CDR3 DNA reads TGTGCCTTAACGGGACAGGGGACAGATACGCAGTATTTT. Its translation: CALTGQGTDTQYF.

This chain's CDR3 is CSVQGLTEAFF. The DNA of the CDR3 is TGCAGCGTCCAGGGGCTCACTGAAGCTTTCTTT. This chain uses TRBV29-1 with TRBJ1-1, with D maybe TRBD1 (6 bases). V lost 6 bases and J lost 4, with 9 bases in between. Germline V CDR1 and CDR2: SQVTM, ANQGSEA. The CDR3 length is 11 residues.